The 4 T cell receptor beta chains below all came from one sample that was sequenced in a study of regulatory T cells in long-lasting Graves disease. Time point in this sample: newly diagnosed GD, antithyroid drugs for less than 3 months. PBMCs were the source of the RNA used for TCR sequencing. Combining iRepertoire HTBI primers with Arm-PCR of CDR3 regions, the authors built TCR beta libraries. TCRdb ran MiXCR on the multiplex PCR reads and lists one entry per CDR3 protein. This table has approximately 560,000 distinct CDR3 sequences, 15% to 20% appearing once. These same data were also listed under a study on T cells in Graves' hyperthyroidism and ophthalmopathy.

Material: peripheral blood mononuclear cells (PBMCs), obtained at new diagnosis, from a patient treated with antithyroid drugs. These receptors were taken from a man between 18 and 29 years old with Graves disease.

This clonotype was counted between two and nine times. CDR3 DNA sequence: TGTGCCAGCAGCTTAGGGGCGACTAGCTCTGCCGAGCAGTACTTC. Translated: CASSLGATSSAEQYF. The chain employs TRBV13 and TRBJ2-7; 7 nucleotides match TRBD2. The CDR3 contains 15 residues. The V segment lost 0 bases and the J segment 6 bases; nucleotides outside the gene matches: 8. Germline-derived CDR1 and CDR2 are PRHDT and FYEKMQ (reference sequence).

Only a few counts were recorded for this clonotype. CDR3 sequence: CASSLASRAGTGELFF. CDR3 DNA: TGCGCCAGCAGCTTGGCTAGCCGGGCGGGCACCGGGGAGCTGTTTTTT. The chain links TRBV5-1 to TRBJ2-2; D is perhaps TRBD2 (5 bases). The V and J ends lost 0 bases and 4 bases respectively, with 13 bases between them. Germline V gene lookup returns CDR1 SGHRS and CDR2 YFSETQ. The CDR3 extends over 16 amino acids.

This clonotype was counted ten times or more. The chain employs TRBV7-2 and TRBJ2-3; D may be TRBD2 (7 bases). The germline V gene has CDR1 SGHTA and CDR2 FQGNSA. V was cut by 5 bases and J by 0 bases, with 9 bases left in between. CDR3 length equals 14 residues. The CDR3 bases are TGTGCCAGCAGCGCGGGGGCTAGCACAGATACGCAGTATTTT. Translation gives CASSAGASTDTQYF. The full variable domain, in which reference TRBV7-2 and TRBJ2-3 provide the parts outside the CDR3, is GAGVSQSPSNKVTEKGKDVELRCDPISGHTALYWYRQSLGQGLEFLIYFQGNSAPDKSGLPSDRFSAERTGGSVSTLTIQRTQQEDSAVYLCASSAGASTDTQYFGPGTRLTVL.

With regard to this clonotype: Relative to the germline gene, one junction end is altered; a read error may explain this. This chain connects TRBV10-3 to TRBJ1-5; TRBD1 agrees at 9 bases. This CDR3 is built from 14 residues. The germline V gene encodes CDR1 ENHRY and CDR2 SYGVKD. CDR3 in DNA: TGTGCCATCGGGATCACAGGGGGCAATCAGCCCCAGCAGTTT. Its protein product is CAIGITGGNQPQQF.